This TCR beta chain comes out of a study of memory CD4+ T cells and cytomegalovirus serostatus. TCRdb's table, derived via immunoSEQ multiplex PCR, lists solely in-frame clones and lacks some. The sample has approximately 44,000 clones; about 82% are singletons. Single viable CD3+CD4+CD8-CD45RO+ cells were sorted as the memory CD4+ T cells. This clone turned up a few times. The CDR3 loop spans 15 amino acids. V lost 2 bases, J lost 7 bases, and 6 bases stayed unmatched. Germline-derived CDR1 and CDR2 are SGHVS and FQNEAQ. The sequencing input was memory CD4+ T cells from blood. This chain uses TRBV7-8 with TRBJ2-1; 9 bases match TRBD2. The TCR was taken from an adult in good health and CMV-seronegative. The CDR3 is CASSLLYLAGNEQFF. As DNA, the CDR3 is TGTGCCAGCAGCTTACTCTACCTAGCGGGAAATGAGCAGTTCTTC.